These T cell receptor beta chains were read from a single sample in a study of OX40 agonist ivuxolimab in advanced cancers. Produced via immunoSEQ multiplex PCR; TCRdb's table is partial and in-frame only. The sample has roughly 46,000 clones, roughly 89% seen once. The sample here was CD4+ or CD8+ T cells sorted from blood, taken in a trial of the OX40 agonist ivuxolimab. The source of these receptors is an adult with an advanced solid tumor such as melanoma, head and neck, liver or kidney cancer. Each CDR3 is given with its conserved first and last residue. The D gene is left open where the match is weak. Part of the rows lack a size; the others show once, few, many or a class for expanded clones.

clone size	V gene	J gene	D gene	CDR3 DNA	CDR3 protein
.	TRBV7-9	TRBJ1-2	.	TGTGCCAGCAGCGGCCTCGGTGAGGAGGTACGTGGCTACACCTTC	CASSGLGEEVRGYTF
.	TRBV5-1	TRBJ2-2	TRBD1	TGCGCCAGCAGCTTCGGGTCTGGGACAGGCAACACCGGGGAGCTGTTTTTT	CASSFGSGTGNTGELFF
.	TRBV27	TRBJ2-1	TRBD2	TGTGCCAGCAGTCAAGTAGCGGGGAGCTCCTACAATGAGCAGTTCTTC	CASSQVAGSSYNEQFF
.	TRBV18	TRBJ1-6	TRBD1	TGTGCCAGCTCACCCAGCCAAGACAGGGGACTGTCACCCCTCCACTTT	CASSPSQDRGLSPLHF
.	TRBV12-1	TRBJ2-4	.	TGTGCCAGCTCACGCCTGGGAGGAATGTCGGGGACCAAAAACATTCAGTACTTC	CASSRLGGMSGTKNIQYF
.	TRBV9	TRBJ1-3	.	TGTGCCAGCAGCGTAGGTTTAGAATTGACGGACACCATATATTTT	CASSVGLELTDTIYF
once	TRBV5-8	TRBJ2-3	TRBD1	TGTGCCAGCAGCTTAGGACAGGGGGCCACAGATACGCAGTATTTT	CASSLGQGATDTQYF
.	TRBV7-3	TRBJ1-1	.	TGTGCCAGCAGCTTAGACAGAAACACTGAAGCTTTCTTT	CASSLDRNTEAFF
.	TRBV6-4	TRBJ2-3	.	TGTGCCAGCAGTGCCTCAGGGGGCACAGATACGCAGTATTTT	CASSASGGTDTQYF
medium-sized	TRBV6-6	TRBJ2-2	.	TGTGCCACCGGTACAGGGGAGCTGTTTTTT	CATGTGELFF
.	TRBV18	TRBJ1-4	.	TGTGCCAGCTCACCTGGACCGGCAACTAATGAAAAACTGTTTTTT	CASSPGPATNEKLFF
.	TRBV5-1	TRBJ2-7	TRBD1	TGCGCCTCCAGGCCCCTCACAGGGGGCAGATACGAGCAGTACTTC	CASRPLTGGRYEQYF
.	TRBV30	TRBJ2-5	TRBD2	TGTGCCTGGAGTGTACTAGCGGGACCCCAAGAGACCCAGTACTTC	CAWSVLAGPQETQYF
.	TRBV19	TRBJ2-7	.	TGTGCCAGTAGTATAGGGGGCGCTTCCTACGAGCAGTACTTC	CASSIGGASYEQYF
few	TRBV7-9	TRBJ2-3	.	TGTGCCAGCAGCTTAGCAGTCAACCCGACAGATACGCAGTATTTT	CASSLAVNPTDTQYF
.	TRBV11-3	TRBJ2-1	.	TGTGCCAGCAGCTTAGCGACAGTATACAATGAGCAGTTCTTC	CASSLATVYNEQFF
.	TRBV18	TRBJ2-7	TRBD1	TGTGCCAGCTCACCAGGGACAGGGGTGGACGAGCAGTACTTC	CASSPGTGVDEQYF
.	TRBV15	TRBJ1-5	.	TGTGCCACCAGCATCGTTAGCAATCAGCCCCAGCATTTT	CATSIVSNQPQHF
.	TRBV4-2	TRBJ1-2	.	TGTGCCAGCAGCCAAGGGACAGCCTATGGCTACACCTTC	CASSQGTAYGYTF
.	TRBV11-2	TRBJ2-7	.	TGTGCCAGCAGCTTCGTGCGCGAGCAGTACTTC	CASSFVREQYF
.	TRBV6-6	TRBJ1-5	.	TGTGCCAGCAGTTACGGCACACCTAATCAGCCCCAGCATTTT	CASSYGTPNQPQHF
.	TRBV19	TRBJ1-2	.	TGTGCCAGTAGTATACTCCAGGGTAGGACCTATGGCTACACCTTC	CASSILQGRTYGYTF
once	TRBV6-1	TRBJ1-1	TRBD1	TGTGCCAGCAGTGGGCCGGGACAGGGGTCCACTGAAGCTTTCTTT	CASSGPGQGSTEAFF
.	TRBV7-2	TRBJ2-7	TRBD2	TGTGCCAGCAGCCTCCTAGCGGGAGCTCCTTCCGAGCAGTACTTC	CASSLLAGAPSEQYF
.	TRBV6-5	TRBJ1-4	TRBD1	TGTGCCAGCAGACCTTGGACAGGGGATAATGAAAAACTGTTTTTT	CASRPWTGDNEKLFF
.	TRBV15	TRBJ2-7	.	TGTGCCACCAGCAGACAGGTATACTACGAGCAGTACTTC	CATSRQVYYEQYF
.	TRBV6-1	TRBJ2-2	.	TGTGCCAGCAGTGAAATGGTCTTCAACGGGGAGCTGTTTTTT	CASSEMVFNGELFF
once	TRBV5-1	TRBJ2-1	TRBD2	TGCGCCAGCAGCACAGGACTAGCCCACCCTAGGGATGAGCAGTTCTTC	CASSTGLAHPRDEQFF
.	TRBV2	TRBJ1-2	.	TGTGCCAGCAGTGAAGTACAGGCGAACTATGGCTACACCTTC	CASSEVQANYGYTF
.	TRBV9	TRBJ2-1	.	TGTGCCGGCGCCCGGGATCCAAGCTCCTACAATGAGCAGTTCTTC	CAGARDPSSYNEQFF
.	TRBV18	TRBJ1-5	.	TGTGCCAGCTCACCAACTGGGGTTTGGCCCCAGCATTTT	CASSPTGVWPQHF
.	TRBV28	TRBJ2-5	TRBD1	TGTGCCAGCAGTTCAGGACAGGCCCTCCGGGAGACCCAGTACTTC	CASSSGQALRETQYF
.	TRBV5-1	TRBJ1-2	TRBD1	TGCGCCAGCAGCCTTACGGGACAGGGGGTCAACTATGGCTACACCTTC	CASSLTGQGVNYGYTF
few	TRBV4-1	TRBJ2-5	.	TGCGCCAGCAGCAACAAGCATACGCAAGCGACGGAAGAGACCCAGTACTTC	CASSNKHTQATEETQYF
.	TRBV18	TRBJ2-4	.	TGTGCCAGCTCACCAGAATCGCGTGCGGGGTTCGGCAAAAACATTCAGTACTTC	CASSPESRAGFGKNIQYF
.	TRBV28	TRBJ2-2	TRBD2	TGTGCCAGCAGTTTAGCCCCCCTAGCGGGAGGATCAGCCGGGGAGCTGTTTTTT	CASSLAPLAGGSAGELFF
.	TRBV5-4	TRBJ2-1	.	TGTGCCAGCAGCTTGCCAGAAAGTTACAATGAGCAGTTCTTC	CASSLPESYNEQFF
.	TRBV2	TRBJ2-2	.	TGTGCCAGCAGTACGGGACGGAGGAACACCGGGGAGCTGTTTTTT	CASSTGRRNTGELFF
.	TRBV6-6	TRBJ2-7	.	TGTGCCAGCAGTAGTTGGGGGCTGGACGAGCAGTACTTC	CASSSWGLDEQYF
.	TRBV6-6	TRBJ2-3	TRBD2	TGTGCCAGCAGGAAGCGGGAGGGCCTCTATACGCAGTATTTT	CASRKREGLYTQYF
.	TRBV5-4	TRBJ2-1	.	TGTGCCAGCAGCTTGATGCGGGATAGCTCCTACAATGAGCAGTTCTTC	CASSLMRDSSYNEQFF
.	TRBV20-1	TRBJ2-5	.	TGCAGTGCCAAGACTGGGGAGACCCAGTACTTC	CSAKTGETQYF
.	TRBV6-5	TRBJ1-1	.	TGTGCCAGCAGCCCTCGGACAAGATCGAACACTGAAGCTTTCTTT	CASSPRTRSNTEAFF
.	TRBV18	TRBJ1-1	TRBD1	TGTGCCAGCTCACCTCAGGGGGTCTCTACTGAAGCTTTCTTT	CASSPQGVSTEAFF
.	TRBV18	TRBJ1-1	.	TGTGCCAGCTCACAGGCAGGTGGTGAAGCTTTCTTT	CASSQAGGEAFF
few	TRBV15	TRBJ2-1	TRBD2	TGTGCCACCAGCAGAGAGATTAGACTAGCGAGCTCCTACAATGAGCAGTTCTTC	CATSREIRLASSYNEQFF
.	TRBV5-6	TRBJ2-7	TRBD1	TGTGCCAGCAGCTTTTTAGGGCAGGGGGCCTACGAGCAGTACTTC	CASSFLGQGAYEQYF
.	TRBV12-5	TRBJ2-1	TRBD1	TGTGCTAGTGGAGGGGACAGAAATTACAATGAGCAGTTCTTC	CASGGDRNYNEQFF
.	TRBV28	TRBJ1-1	.	TGTGCCAGCAGTTTATCTACCAAAGCTTTCTTT	CASSLSTKAFF
.	TRBV6-5	TRBJ1-2	.	TGTGCCAGCAGTTACCGGGACAACTATGGCTACACCTTC	CASSYRDNYGYTF
.	TRBV19	TRBJ2-2	TRBD1	TGTGCCAGTAGTATGGGGACAGGGTGGGAGCTGTTTTTT	CASSMGTGWELFF